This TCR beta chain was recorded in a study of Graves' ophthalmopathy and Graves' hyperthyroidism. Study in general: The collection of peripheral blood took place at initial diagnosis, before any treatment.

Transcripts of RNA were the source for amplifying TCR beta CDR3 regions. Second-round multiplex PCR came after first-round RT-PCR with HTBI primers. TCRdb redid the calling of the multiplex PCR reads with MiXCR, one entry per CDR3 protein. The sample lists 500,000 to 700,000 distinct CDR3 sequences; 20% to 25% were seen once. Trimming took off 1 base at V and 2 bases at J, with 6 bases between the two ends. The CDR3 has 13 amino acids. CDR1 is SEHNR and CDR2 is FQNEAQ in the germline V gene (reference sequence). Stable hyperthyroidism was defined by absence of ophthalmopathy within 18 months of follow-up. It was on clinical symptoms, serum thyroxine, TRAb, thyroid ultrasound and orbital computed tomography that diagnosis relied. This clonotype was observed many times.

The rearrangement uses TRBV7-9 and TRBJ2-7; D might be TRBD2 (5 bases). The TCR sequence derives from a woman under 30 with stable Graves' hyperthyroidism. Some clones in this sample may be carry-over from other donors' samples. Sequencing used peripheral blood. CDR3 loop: CASSLEEAYEQYF. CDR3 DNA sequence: TGTGCCAGCAGCTTAGAGGAGGCCTACGAGCAGTACTTC.